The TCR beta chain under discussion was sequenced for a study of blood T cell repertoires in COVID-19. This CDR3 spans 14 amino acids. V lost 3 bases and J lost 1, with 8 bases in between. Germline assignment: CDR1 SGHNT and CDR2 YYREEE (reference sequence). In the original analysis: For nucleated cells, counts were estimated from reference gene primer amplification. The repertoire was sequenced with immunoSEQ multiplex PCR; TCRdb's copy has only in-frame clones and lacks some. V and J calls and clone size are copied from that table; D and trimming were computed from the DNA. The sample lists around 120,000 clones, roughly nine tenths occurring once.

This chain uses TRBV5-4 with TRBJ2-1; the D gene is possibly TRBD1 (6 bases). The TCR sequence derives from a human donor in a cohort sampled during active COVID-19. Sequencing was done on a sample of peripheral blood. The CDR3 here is CASSYRVSYNEQFF. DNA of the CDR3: TGTGCCAGCAGCTACAGGGTTTCCTACAATGAGCAGTTCTTC.